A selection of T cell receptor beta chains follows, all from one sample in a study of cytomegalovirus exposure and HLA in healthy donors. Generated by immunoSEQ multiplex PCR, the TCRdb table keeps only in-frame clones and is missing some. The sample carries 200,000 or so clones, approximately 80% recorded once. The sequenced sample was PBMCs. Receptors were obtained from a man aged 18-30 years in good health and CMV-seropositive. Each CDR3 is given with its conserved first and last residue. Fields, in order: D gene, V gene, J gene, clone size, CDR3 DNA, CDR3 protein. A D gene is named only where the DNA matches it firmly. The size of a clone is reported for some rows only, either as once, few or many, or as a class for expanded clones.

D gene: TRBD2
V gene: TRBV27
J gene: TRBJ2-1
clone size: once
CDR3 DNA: TGTGCCAGCAGTTCCCGGGGTAGCGGGAGATGGAATGAGCAGTTCTTC
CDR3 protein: CASSSRGSGRWNEQFF

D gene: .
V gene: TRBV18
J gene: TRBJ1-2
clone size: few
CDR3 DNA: TGTGCCAGCTCACCAGTGACTCAATTTAACTATGGCTACACCTTC
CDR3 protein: CASSPVTQFNYGYTF

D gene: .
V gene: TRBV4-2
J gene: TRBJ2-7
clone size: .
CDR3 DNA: TGTGCCAGCAGCCAAGATCAAACGCTCGGTGAGCAGTACTTC
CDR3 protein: CASSQDQTLGEQYF

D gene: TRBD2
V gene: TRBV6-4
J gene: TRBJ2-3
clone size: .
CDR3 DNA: TGTGCCAGCAGTGACTCCAGCGGGAAGGGGACAGATACGCAGTATTTT
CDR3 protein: CASSDSSGKGTDTQYF

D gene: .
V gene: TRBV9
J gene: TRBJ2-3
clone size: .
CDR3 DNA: TGTGCCAGCAGCGTAGAGGGGGAGTCGGGCACAGATACGCAGTATTTT
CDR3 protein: CASSVEGESGTDTQYF

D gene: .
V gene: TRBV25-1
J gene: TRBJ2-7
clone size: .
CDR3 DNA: TGTGCCAGCGGGGGGGCCAACTACGAGCAGTACTTC
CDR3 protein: CASGGANYEQYF

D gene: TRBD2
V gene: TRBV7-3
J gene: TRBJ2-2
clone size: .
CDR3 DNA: TGTGCCAGCAGCTTAAGGTTGTTGTCTAGCGGCAACACCGGGGAGCTGTTTTTT
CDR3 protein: CASSLRLLSSGNTGELFF

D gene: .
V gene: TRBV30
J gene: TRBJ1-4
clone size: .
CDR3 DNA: TGTGCCTGGGACAGATTAACTAATGAAAAACTGTTTTTT
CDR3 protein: CAWDRLTNEKLFF

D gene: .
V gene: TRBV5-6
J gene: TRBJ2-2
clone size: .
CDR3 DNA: TGTGCCAGCAGCCTGGACTGGCCGGGCACCGGGGAGCTGTTTTTT
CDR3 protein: CASSLDWPGTGELFF

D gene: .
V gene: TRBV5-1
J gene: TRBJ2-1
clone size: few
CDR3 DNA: TGCGCCAGCAGTCCCGGGGGCAATGAGCAGTTCTTC
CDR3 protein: CASSPGGNEQFF

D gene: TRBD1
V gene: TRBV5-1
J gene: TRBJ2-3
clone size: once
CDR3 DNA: TGCGCCAGCAGCTTGGCCGGGACAGGGTTCGATACGCAGTATTTT
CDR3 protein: CASSLAGTGFDTQYF

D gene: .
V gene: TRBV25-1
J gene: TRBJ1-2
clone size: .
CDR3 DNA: TGTGCCAGCAGTGAAATGGGGGGTAGCTATGGCTACACCTTC
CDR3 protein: CASSEMGGSYGYTF

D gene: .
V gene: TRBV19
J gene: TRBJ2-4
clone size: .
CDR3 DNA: TGTGCCAGTAAGGGGGGGGAGGTAGCCAAAAACATTCAGTACTTC
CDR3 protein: CASKGGEVAKNIQYF

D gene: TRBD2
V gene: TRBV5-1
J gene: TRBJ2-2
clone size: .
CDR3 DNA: TGCGCCAGCAGCCGGACTAGCGGGACAGGCACCGGGGAGCTGTTTTTT
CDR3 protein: CASSRTSGTGTGELFF

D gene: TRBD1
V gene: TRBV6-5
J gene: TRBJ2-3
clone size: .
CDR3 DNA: TGTGCCAGCAGAACAGGGGGGTCCACAGATACGCAGTATTTT
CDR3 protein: CASRTGGSTDTQYF

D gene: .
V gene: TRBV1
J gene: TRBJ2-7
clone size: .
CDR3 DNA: TGCACCAGCAGCCAGGGGACTAGCGGTTCCTACGAGCAGTACTTC
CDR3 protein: CTSSQGTSGSYEQYF

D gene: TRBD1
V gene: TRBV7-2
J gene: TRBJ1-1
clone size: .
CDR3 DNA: TGTGCCAGCAGCATTTTGGACAGGGAGAGCACTGAAGCTTTCTTT
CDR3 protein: CASSILDRESTEAFF

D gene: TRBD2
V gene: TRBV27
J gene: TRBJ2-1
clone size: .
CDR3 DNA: TGTGCCAGCAGAGTAGCTAGCGGGAGGGAGAATGAGCAGTTCTTC
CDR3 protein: CASRVASGRENEQFF

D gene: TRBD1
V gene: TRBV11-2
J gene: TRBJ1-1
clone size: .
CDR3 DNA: TGTGCCAGCAGCTTAGATCCTCGGACAGGGCTCGGTGAAGCTTTCTTT
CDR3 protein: CASSLDPRTGLGEAFF

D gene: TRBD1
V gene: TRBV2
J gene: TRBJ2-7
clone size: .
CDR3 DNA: TGTGCCACCCAGGGGGCAGGCTACGAGCAGTACTTC
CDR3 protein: CATQGAGYEQYF